This TCR beta chain is from a study of T cells in Graves' hyperthyroidism and ophthalmopathy. Amplification targeted TCR beta CDR3 regions from RNA transcripts. HTBI primers were used for first-round RT-PCR of the TCR CDR3. TCRdb passed the multiplex PCR reads through MiXCR, listing each CDR3 protein once. The data hold about 480,000 distinct CDR3 sequences, with around 15% observed a single time. Diagnosis of hyperthyroidism was new in patients aged 18 to 65, and its duration was under 2 months. Clinical symptoms, serum thyroxine, TRAb, thyroid ultrasound and orbital computed tomography established diagnosis. V was pared by 7 bases and J by 2 bases, with 7 bases of the junction left unmatched. Germline CDR1 and CDR2: SNHLY and FYNNEI. The CDR3 consists of 15 residues.

The sample taken for sequencing was blood. The sequence was collected from a woman aged 18 to 35 with Graves' hyperthyroidism. V and J are TRBV2 and TRBJ1-5; 8 nucleotides agree with TRBD1. CDR3 residues: CASTTSGQGNQPQHF. The CDR3 DNA follows: TGTGCCAGCACCACCTCGGGACAGGGCAATCAGCCCCAGCATTTT. Full variable domain (missing parts from reference TRBV2 and TRBJ1-5): EPEVTQTPSHQVTQMGQEVILRCVPISNHLYFYWYRQILGQKVEFLVSFYNNEISEKSEIFDDQFSVERPDGSNFTLKIRSTKLEDSAMYFCASTTSGQGNQPQHFGDGTRLSIL.